These 14 T cell receptor beta chains came from one sample sequenced in a study of post-analysis software for immune sequencing data. Study-level points and caveats: Compared with controls, patients had more of five TRBV segments, including TRBV5-6, TRBV5-1 and TRBV20-1.

TCR beta cDNA libraries had unique molecular identifiers. In TCRdb, the PCR reads were re-called with MiXCR into one record per CDR3 protein. Here the sample spans about 820,000 distinct CDR3 sequences, roughly 50% being singletons. Their specific antigens are unknown. Sequenced: blood. These receptors were obtained from a girl aged 10 to 17 with multiple sclerosis.

Many counts were recorded for this clonotype. J is TRBJ2-7 and V is TRBV29-1; 10 bases are shared with TRBD1. From germline, CDR1 is SQVTM and CDR2 ANQGSEA. This CDR3 contains 14 residues. The V gene end was trimmed by 5 bases and the J gene end by 3 bases; junction bases not matched to a gene: 7. The CDR3 region is CSVLPGQGFYEQYF. CDR3 nucleotides: TGCAGCGTTTTACCGGGACAGGGGTTCTACGAGCAGTACTTC.

The chain carries TRBV4-2 and TRBJ2-3; weak D call: TRBD1 (7 bases). The CDR3 has 14 residues. Germline loops: CDR1 LGHNA, CDR2 YNFKEQ. V gave up 5 bases and J gave up 2 bases, with 11 bases separating them. The CDR3 here is CASSAGQTTDTQYF. The CDR3 DNA sequence: TGTGCCAGCAGCGCGGGACAGACCACAGATACGCAGTATTTT.

J is TRBJ2-5 and V is TRBV29-1; TRBD1 agrees at 9 bases. Trimming cost V 6 bases and J 2 bases; bases outside gene matches: 4. CDR1 is SQVTM and CDR2 is ANQGSEA in the germline V gene. The CDR3 runs 13 residues. This chain's CDR3 is CSVVGQGQETQYF. The CDR3 nucleotides are TGCAGCGTGGTGGGACAGGGACAAGAGACCCAGTACTTC.

The genes are TRBV15 and TRBJ2-7; a possible D gene is TRBD1 (5 bases). Trimming pared 0 bases from V and 6 bases from J, leaving 18 bases between. The CDR3 sequence is 16 residues long. Germline V CDR1 and CDR2: LNHNV, YYDKDF (reference sequence). CDR3 sequence: CATSRDSNPRAGEQYF. The CDR3 bases are TGTGCCACCAGCAGAGACTCTAACCCCAGGGCCGGCGAGCAGTACTTC.

The chain joins TRBV20-1 to TRBJ2-5; TRBD2 agrees at 9 bases. The CDR3 spans 13 residues. J was trimmed by 5 bases and V by 5 bases; bases with no gene match: 6. CDR1 is DFQATT and CDR2 is SNEGSKA in the germline V gene (reference sequence). The CDR3 region has the DNA TGCAGTGCTCTAGCGGGATTATTGGAGACCCAGTACTTC. This encodes CSALAGLLETQYF.

The V call is TRBV20-1, the J call TRBJ1-2, with D perhaps TRBD1 (6 bases). CDR1 and CDR2 (germline): DFQATT, SNEGSKA (reference sequence). CDR3 length: 14 residues. The V end lost 2 bases, the J end lost 6 bases, and 16 bases lay between the germline ends. DNA of the CDR3: TGCAGTGCTAGAAAGAGGCAGGGGTGGAATGGCTACACCTTC. It encodes CSARKRQGWNGYTF.

The chain recombines TRBV19 with TRBJ2-1, with D perhaps matching TRBD2 (5 bases). Trimming took off 3 bases at V and 7 bases at J, with 13 bases between the two ends. The length of the CDR3 is 14 residues. CDR1 and CDR2 (germline): LNHDA, SQIVND (reference sequence). The CDR3 sequence: CASSMTGLLNEQFF. The CDR3 DNA follows: TGTGCCAGTAGTATGACCGGACTCCTGAATGAGCAGTTCTTC.

The chain joins TRBV6-5 to TRBJ2-3, with D possibly being TRBD2 (6 bases). The CDR3 has 15 amino acids. The germline gives CDR1 MNHEY, CDR2 SVGAGI. V lost 2 bases to trimming and J lost 0 bases, with 9 bases between them. The CDR3 sequence is CASSYRDLSTDTQYF. CDR3 bases: TGTGCCAGCAGTTACCGGGACTTGAGCACAGATACGCAGTATTTT.

This clonotype was seen a handful of times. The V gene is TRBV12-3 or TRBV12-4, the J gene TRBJ2-1; TRBD1 agrees at 10 bases. This CDR3 region has 14 residues. The V segment lost 6 bases and the J segment 10 bases; nucleotides outside the gene matches: 9. The CDR3 coding sequence is TGTGCCAGCAGCGGGACAGGGGTGGGAAGGGAGCAGTTCTTC. As protein: CASSGTGVGREQFF.

V is TRBV5-1 and J is TRBJ2-5, with a weak D call TRBD1 (6 bases). The germline gives CDR1 SGHRS, CDR2 YFSETQ. This CDR3 spans 16 amino acids. V was clipped by 0 bases and J by 1 base, with 13 bases between them. CDR3 region: CASSLVRTETQETQYF. DNA for the CDR3: TGCGCCAGCAGCTTGGTGAGGACAGAGACCCAAGAGACCCAGTACTTC.

V is TRBV18 and J is TRBJ1-2; possibly TRBD1 for D (5 bases). CDR3 length equals 12 residues. Germline-derived CDR1 and CDR2 are KGHSH and LQKENI. V was trimmed by 6 bases and J by 2 bases, leaving 7 bases between them. CDR3 bases: TGTGCCAGCTCGGGACTAAACTATGGCTACACCTTC. The encoded protein is CASSGLNYGYTF.

V usage is TRBV6-2 or TRBV6-3 and J usage is TRBJ1-2; perhaps TRBD1 as D (6 bases). Germline lookup yields CDR1 MNHEY and CDR2 SVGEGT. The CDR3 length is 14 residues. Trimming stripped 2 bases from V and 3 bases from J, with 10 bases between. For the CDR3, the DNA is TGTGCCAGCAGTTACGCGGGACACGACTATGGCTACACCTTC. Amino acids: CASSYAGHDYGYTF.

The CDR3 loop reads CASSTTSGEDTQYF. The DNA of the CDR3 is TGTGCCAGCAGTACGACTAGCGGGGAGGATACGCAGTATTTT. The V and J genes are TRBV3-1 and TRBJ2-3; 11 nucleotides align to TRBD2. J gave up 6 bases and V 6 bases, and 5 bases lay outside the gene matches. This CDR3 contains 14 residues. Germline V gene data show CDR1 as LGHDT and CDR2 as YNNKEL (reference sequence).

The chain is built from TRBV28 and TRBJ2-7, with D uncertain. The CDR3 extends over 14 amino acids. V lost 4 bases, J lost 7 bases, and 17 bases lay in between. Germline CDR1 reads MDHEN; CDR2 reads SYDVKM. The CDR3 nucleotides are TGTGCCAGCAGTTCCAGCAGAATAACCGTGGAGCAGTACTTC. Protein: CASSSSRITVEQYF.